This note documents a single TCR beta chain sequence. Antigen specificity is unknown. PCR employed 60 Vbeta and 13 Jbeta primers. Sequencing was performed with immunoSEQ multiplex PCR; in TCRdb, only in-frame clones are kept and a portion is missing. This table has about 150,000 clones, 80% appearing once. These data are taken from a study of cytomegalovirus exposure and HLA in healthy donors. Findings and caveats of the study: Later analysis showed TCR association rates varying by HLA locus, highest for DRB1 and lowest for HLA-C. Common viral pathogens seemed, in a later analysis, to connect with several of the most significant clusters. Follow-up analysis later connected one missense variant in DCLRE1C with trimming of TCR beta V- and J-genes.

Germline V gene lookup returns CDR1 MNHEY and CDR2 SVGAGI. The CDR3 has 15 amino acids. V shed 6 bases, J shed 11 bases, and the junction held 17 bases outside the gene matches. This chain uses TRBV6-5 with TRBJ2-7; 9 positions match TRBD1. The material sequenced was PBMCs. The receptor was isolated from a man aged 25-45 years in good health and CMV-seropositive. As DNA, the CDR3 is TGTGCCAGCAGAGCACCGGGACAGGGCGGGTCCGCGGAGTACTTC. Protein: CASRAPGQGGSAEYF.